The entry below describes one TCR beta chain. Its antigen is still unknown. These data come from a study of shared clonotypes between healthy human individuals. Study-level results: Though the depth was large, rarefaction showed that sorted-subset sequencing was incomplete.

Splitting of each subset's genomic DNA was done evenly across several immunoSEQ plates. Using immunoSEQ multiplex PCR, the repertoire was profiled, and TCRdb retains in-frame clones only, with some absent. Of roughly 1,100,000 clones in the sample, roughly 70% were seen once. Donors were healthy HIV-negative adults without recently reported acute infections or vaccinations. This TCR was sampled from a man between 18 and 29 years old in good health. The sequenced material came from memory CD4+ T cells sorted from blood. The subset is: CD45RA-negative fraction.

The CDR3 protein is CASSPVNTGELFF. In nucleotides, the CDR3 is TGTGCCAGCAGCCCCGTAAACACCGGGGAGCTGTTTTTT. The chain links TRBV11-3 to TRBJ2-2, with unresolved D. The CDR3 runs to 13 residues. Trimming removed 5 bases from V and 2 bases from J, with 6 bases in between. Germline assignment: CDR1 SGHNT and CDR2 YENEEA.